This TCR beta chain was sequenced for a study of Graves' ophthalmopathy and Graves' hyperthyroidism. Study-level results: Blood also carried most expanded thyroid clonotypes exceeding 0.001 frequency.

Participants with hyperthyroidism, aged 18 to 65, were newly diagnosed with under 2 months' duration. Symptoms, serum thyroxine and TRAb, thyroid ultrasound, and orbital computed tomography formed the diagnostic basis. Transcripts of RNA were the source for amplifying TCR beta CDR3 regions. The workflow started with a first-round RT-PCR run with HTBI primers and then moved on to a second-round multiplex PCR. TCRdb called the multiplex PCR reads again in MiXCR, with one record for every CDR3 protein. The data contain some 360,000 distinct CDR3 sequences, about 18% of them singletons. As regards this clonotype: The target antigen is unknown.

The TCR sequence derives from an adult woman with stable Graves' hyperthyroidism. The specimen was peripheral blood.

The CDR3 DNA reads TGTGCCAGCAGTGAATCGACAGAGATATCCTACGAGCAGTACTTC. Its protein is CASSESTEISYEQYF. This chain joins TRBV25-1 and TRBJ2-7; D possibly corresponds to TRBD1 (5 bases). The germline V gene has CDR1 MGHDK and CDR2 SYGVNS. The CDR3 is made up of 15 amino acids. V was trimmed by 1 base and J by 1 base, leaving 11 bases between them.